This T cell receptor beta chain was captured in a study of blood T cell repertoires in COVID-19. On the study more broadly: T cells, B-cell-depleted T cells, or PBMCs supplied cDNA or gDNA.

CDR3 length equals 15 residues. CDR1 is GTSNPN and CDR2 is SVGIG in the germline V gene (reference sequence). Trimming took off 0 bases at V and 5 bases at J, with 13 bases between the two ends. Using immunoSEQ multiplex PCR, the repertoire was profiled, and TCRdb retains in-frame clones only, with some absent. The profile shows 100,000 to 130,000 clones, around 90% of them singletons. The sequenced material came from peripheral blood. This chain links TRBV30 with TRBJ1-4; D is perhaps TRBD1 (6 bases). The sequence came from a woman aged 30 to 39 with acute or convalescent COVID-19. The CDR3 sequence is CAWSVNRVANEKLFF. The CDR3 coding sequence is TGTGCCTGGAGTGTGAACAGGGTAGCAAATGAAAAACTGTTTTTT.